The 21 T cell receptor beta chains below were found in one sample sequenced in a study of OX40 agonist ivuxolimab in advanced cancers. Here immunoSEQ multiplex PCR was the method, and the copy in TCRdb shows in-frame clones only, minus some. The table lists some 75,000 clones, around 86% of them singletons. Material: CD4+ or CD8+ T cells sorted from blood, obtained in a trial of the OX40 agonist ivuxolimab. The receptors were sampled from an adult with an advanced solid tumor such as melanoma, head and neck, liver or kidney cancer.

V usage is TRBV19 and J usage is TRBJ2-2; D perhaps matches TRBD2 (6 bases). Germline V lookup: CDR1 LNHDA, CDR2 SQIVND (reference sequence). V lost 2 bases, J lost 7 bases, and 11 bases lay in between. The CDR3 contains 14 residues. CDR3 nucleotide sequence: TGTGCCAGTAGTATATCGAGGGAGGACGGGGAGCTGTTTTTT. Its protein is CASSISREDGELFF.

The rearrangement joins TRBV27 to TRBJ1-4; D call uncertain. V lost 5 bases to trimming and J lost 5 bases, with 15 bases between them. Germline V lookup: CDR1 MNHEY, CDR2 SMNVEV (reference sequence). This CDR3 is built from 15 residues. The CDR3: CASSMGGLRNEKLFF. The CDR3 DNA reads TGTGCCAGCAGTATGGGCGGACTGAGGAATGAAAAACTGTTTTTT. Looking up the rest from reference TRBV27 and TRBJ1-4 gives the full variable domain: EAQVTQNPRYLITVTGKKLTVTCSQNMNHEYMSWYRQDPGLGLRQIYYSMNVEVTDKGDVPEGYKVSRKEKRNFPLILESPSPNQTSLYFCASSMGGLRNEKLFFGSGTQLSVL.

V and J are TRBV9 and TRBJ2-3, with 8 bases identical to TRBD2. The CDR3 consists of 19 residues. The V gene end was trimmed by 3 bases and the J gene end by 0 bases; junction bases not matched to a gene: 15. Germline CDR1 reads SGDLS; CDR2 reads YYNGEE. The CDR3 here is CASSDRGTRVTSSTDTQYF. In nucleotides, the CDR3 is TGTGCCAGCAGCGACCGAGGGACTAGGGTGACTTCTAGCACAGATACGCAGTATTTT.

V and J are TRBV7-9 and TRBJ1-2; TRBD1 agrees at 9 bases. V shed 5 bases, J shed 4 bases, and the junction held 2 bases outside the gene matches. The CDR3 sequence is 13 residues long. Per the germline V gene, CDR1 is SEHNR and CDR2 is FQNEAQ (reference sequence). CDR3 sequence reads: CASSPDRGYGYTF. The CDR3 bases are TGTGCCAGCAGCCCGGACAGGGGCTATGGCTACACCTTC.

The chain is built from TRBV7-2 and TRBJ2-1; D not resolved. Between the trimmed V and J ends, which lost 5 bases and 8 bases, there was a span of 13 bases. The CDR3 spans 13 residues. Germline CDR1 and CDR2: SGHTA and FQGNSA. CDR3 in DNA: TGTGCCAGCAGCCCGCCCGCTCAGGATGAGCAGTTCTTC. Its translation is CASSPPAQDEQFF.

The sample holds one count of this clone. This CDR3 is CATSRDTNTEAFF. CDR3 DNA sequence: TGTGCCACCAGCAGAGATACGAACACTGAAGCTTTCTTT. This rearrangement joins TRBV15 to TRBJ1-1; D remains unclear. V dropped 0 bases and J dropped 1 base, with 3 bases sitting between them. The CDR3 totals 13 residues. Germline V gene data show CDR1 as LNHNV and CDR2 as YYDKDF (reference sequence).

The CDR3 sequence: CASSDSREADTTNEKLFF. Here the CDR3 DNA reads TGTGCCAGCAGTGACTCCAGGGAGGCTGATACAACTAATGAAAAACTGTTTTTT. The V gene is TRBV6-4, the J gene TRBJ1-4; D might be TRBD1 (5 bases). The germline V and J ends were trimmed by 0 bases and 0 bases, with 14 bases remaining between them. The CDR3 length is 18 residues. The germline V gene has CDR1 MRHNA and CDR2 SNTAGT.

The J gene is TRBJ2-7, the V gene TRBV7-3, with a possible D match to TRBD2 (7 bases). Trimming took 5 bases from V and 7 from J, leaving 18 bases between them. This CDR3 region has 14 residues. Germline CDR1 reads SGHTA; CDR2 reads FQGTGA. CDR3 nucleotides: TGTGCCAGCAGCCGGGGCGGGGGCGCGGGGGAGCAGTACTTC. Residues: CASSRGGGAGEQYF.

The V and J genes are TRBV4-1 and TRBJ1-1, with D uncertain. Looked up from germline, CDR1 is MGHRA and CDR2 is YSYEKL. CDR3 length equals 16 residues. Deletions cut 5 bases from V and 0 bases from J, with 16 bases between. DNA for the CDR3: TGCGCCAGCAGCACCCGCTTACAGCTAATGAACACTGAAGCTTTCTTT. Amino acid sequence: CASSTRLQLMNTEAFF.

The V gene is TRBV6-1, the J gene TRBJ2-5; 14 bases fit TRBD2. Germline V gives CDR1 MNHNS, CDR2 SASEGT. V lost 6 bases and J lost 5; bases outside the gene matches: 2. CDR3 length: 14 amino acids. The CDR3 region has the DNA TGTGCCAGCAGCTGGACTAGCGGGGGGGAGACCCAGTACTTC. Translation gives CASSWTSGGETQYF.

The V call is TRBV19, the J call TRBJ1-1; a weak D match, TRBD1 (6 bases). CDR3 length: 13 amino acids. Per the germline V gene, CDR1 is LNHDA and CDR2 is SQIVND (reference sequence). Trimming pared 8 bases from V and 1 base from J, leaving 11 bases between. The CDR3 sequence is CASAGQKNTEAFF. The DNA of the CDR3 is TGTGCCAGTGCCGGACAGAAGAACACTGAAGCTTTCTTT.

The rearrangement uses TRBV4-1 and TRBJ2-1, with D tentatively TRBD1 or TRBD2 (5 bases each). Germline CDR1 reads MGHRA; CDR2 reads YSYEKL. The ends were cut back, 2 bases at V and 5 bases at J, with 16 bases in the middle. This CDR3 is built from 16 residues. The CDR3 nucleotides are TGCGCCAGCAGCCAATTGGGGACGCAAGGGGACAATGAGCAGTTCTTC. It encodes CASSQLGTQGDNEQFF.

The chain has TRBV29-1 and TRBJ2-2, with D possibly being TRBD2 (5 bases). The V end lost 4 bases, the J end lost 0 bases, and 9 bases lay between the germline ends. The germline V gene encodes CDR1 SQVTM and CDR2 ANQGSEA. The CDR3 runs to 14 residues. The CDR3 protein is CSVGRFANTGELFF. Here the CDR3 DNA reads TGCAGCGTTGGGAGGTTCGCGAACACCGGGGAGCTGTTTTTT.

Note on this clone: Sequence at one end of the junction differs from germline and may be a read error. The rearrangement links TRBV2 to TRBJ1-2, with 10 bases fitting TRBD1. The length of the CDR3 is 11 residues. CDR1 and CDR2 from the germline V gene are SNHLY and FYNNEI. CDR3 sequence reads: CASRGQGVAPF. The CDR3 region has the DNA TGTGCCAGCAGAGGACAGGGGGTGGCCCCGTTC.

The V call is TRBV29-1, the J call TRBJ2-7, with 7 bases that match TRBD1. Germline CDR1 SQVTM, CDR2 ANQGSEA. The J segment lost 3 bases and the V segment lost 7 bases, leaving 6 bases of the junction unmatched. The CDR3 extends over 12 amino acids. For the CDR3, the DNA is TGCAGCGGGCGATCAGGGGGCTACGAGCAGTACTTC. This translates into CSGRSGGYEQYF.

CDR3 amino acids: CASKETSGAPNTGELFF. CDR3 nucleotides: TGTGCCAGCAAAGAGACTAGCGGGGCGCCGAACACCGGGGAGCTGTTTTTT. The chain has TRBV2 and TRBJ2-2; 11 nucleotides match TRBD2. The CDR3 consists of 17 residues. Germline V lookup: CDR1 SNHLY, CDR2 FYNNEI. Germline trimming cut 7 bases from V and 0 bases from J; bases unmatched to any gene: 7.

V gene TRBV6-6 combines with J gene TRBJ2-5; TRBD2 matches 8 bases. Germline V lookup: CDR1 MNHNY, CDR2 SVGAGI (reference sequence). V shed 11 bases and J 1 base; nucleotides not matched to a gene: 6. The CDR3 length is 13 residues. CDR3 bases: TGTGCCTCGCGGGGGGCGGTCCAAGAGACCCAGTACTTC. It specifies CASRGAVQETQYF.

The rearrangement joins TRBV14 to TRBJ2-7, with 8 bases that match TRBD2. The CDR3 spans 17 residues. With 1 base clipped from V and 1 base from J, the junction kept 9 bases outside the gene matches. The germline CDR1 and CDR2 sequences are SGHDN and FVKESK. The CDR3 is CASSQVLAGRVSYEQYF. The CDR3 bases are TGTGCCAGCAGCCAAGTATTAGCGGGGCGTGTATCCTACGAGCAGTACTTC.

This sequence joins TRBV5-6 and TRBJ1-1, with a tentative D call TRBD1 (5 bases). Trimming stripped 1 base from V and 4 bases from J, with 11 bases between. The germline CDR1 and CDR2 sequences are SGHDT and YYEEEE. This CDR3 has 14 amino acids. CDR3 in amino acids: CASSLRAGSTEAFF. The CDR3 DNA follows: TGTGCCAGCAGCTTGCGGGCAGGGAGCACTGAAGCTTTCTTT.

This clone has only a few counts. CDR3 sequence: CASSAGLAAYNEQFF. Written as DNA, the CDR3 is TGTGCCAGCAGCGCGGGACTAGCGGCCTACAATGAGCAGTTCTTC. This chain connects TRBV7-2 to TRBJ2-1; 11 bases are a match to TRBD2. The V gene's germline CDR1 is SGHTA and CDR2 FQGNSA. Germline trimming cut 5 bases from V and 2 bases from J; bases unmatched to any gene: 2. This CDR3 comprises 15 residues.

The chain uses TRBV6-1 and TRBJ1-2; possibly TRBD1 for D (5 bases). CDR3 length: 14 amino acids. V was shortened by 2 bases and J by 4 bases, with 11 bases between the two germline ends. Germline-derived CDR1 and CDR2 are MNHNS and SASEGT. CDR3 DNA: TGTGCCAGCAGTGAATGGGGCCTAAGCTATGGCTACACCTTC. Translation gives CASSEWGLSYGYTF.